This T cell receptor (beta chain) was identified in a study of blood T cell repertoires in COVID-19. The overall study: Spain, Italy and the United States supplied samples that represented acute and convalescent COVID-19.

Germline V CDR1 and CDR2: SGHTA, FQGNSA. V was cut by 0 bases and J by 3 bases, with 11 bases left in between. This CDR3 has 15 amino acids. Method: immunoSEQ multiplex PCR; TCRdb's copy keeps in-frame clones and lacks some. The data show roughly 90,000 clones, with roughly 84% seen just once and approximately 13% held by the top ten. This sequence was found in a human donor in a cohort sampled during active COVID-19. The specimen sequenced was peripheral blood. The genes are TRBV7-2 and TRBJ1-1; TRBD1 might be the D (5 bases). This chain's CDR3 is CASSLASGLHTEAFF. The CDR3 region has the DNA TGTGCCAGCAGCTTAGCATCAGGGTTACACACTGAAGCTTTCTTT.